This T cell receptor (beta chain) was documented in a study of control samples from healthy donors and cancer patients (dated by TCRdb to between 2020 and 2021). In regard to this clone: It lacks a known antigen. No base-level quality is on record; no much larger clone is a single base apart.

From the cysteine through the phenylalanine, the CDR3 covers 15 amino acids. CDR3 DNA only is kept here, 45 bases in frame from base 1. CDR1 and CDR2, per the germline V gene (reference sequence), are SGHAT and FQDESV. Trimming at the junction amounts to 1 base on V and 3 bases on J, and the germline ends lie 10 bases apart. The library was built by means of the immunoSEQ multiplex PCR assay. The source is immuneACCESS, and TCRdb retained only in-frame sequences with V and J called. Part of the clones is not carried over; for the studies checked, unresolved V genes explain less than half of this, and the remainder is unexplained. This sample gives 160,000 or so clones in total; about 90% of them show up just once. 0.68% of the sample belongs to the ten largest clones.

The sequence was obtained from a woman between 25 and 40 years old in good health. The rearranged chain carries TRBV11-1 and TRBJ2-1; the best D guess is TRBD2, with 5 bases matching. The sequencing sample was made of blood. The DNA is as follows: TGTGCCAGCAGCTTAGATCGGGGAAACTACAATGAGCAGTTCTTC. Protein translation: CASSLDRGNYNEQFF.